This TCR beta chain was captured in a study of T cell responses to AZD1222 COVID-19 vaccine (dated by TCRdb to about 2021). Broadly, across the study: AZD1222 recipients whose second dose came at about 4 weeks and those whose second dose came at about 12 weeks were combined into one group, since spike-specific TCR depth and breadth did not differ between the two schedules. A total of 230 to 250 trial participants underwent TCR sequencing, of whom 200 to 220 received two doses of AZD1222 and 26 received two doses of the MenACWY control vaccine. Trial participants were enrolled by age into subgroups of 18-55, 56-69 and 70-plus years, and around 150, 29 and 61 TCR-sequenced participants, respectively, were included in these subgroups.

The CDR3 contains 16 residues, cysteine and phenylalanine counted. Left in the record is the CDR3 DNA by itself, 48 bases read in frame from the first base. The germline V end is reduced by 3 bases and the J end by 4 bases; junction bases left unmatched: 10. Via the germline V gene (reference sequence), CDR1 is PRHDT and CDR2 FYEKMQ. As for this clone: Its antigen remains unidentified. Base qualities are not recorded, but no much larger clone differs from it by a single base.

What the time point label conveys for this sample: baseline before first vaccination. Samples from vaccinated people were obtained from the UK trials COV001 and COV002, which included a single-blind randomized controlled phase 2/3 trial of AZD1222 (ChAdOx1 nCoV-19) in healthy adults. For TCRbeta chain sequencing, PBMC samples from trial participants were taken at day 0 and at day 28 after the second dose. Broad study findings and their caveats: In the small 56-69-year group, the increase in depth fell short of significance, most likely because of low power. Vaccine-associated CD4 TCRs spanned the whole spike protein, with dominant responses in regions 160-218 and 743-854. Epitopes outside the regions mutated in the B.1.351 and B.1.1.7 variants were reportedly recognized by nearly half of the unique spike-specific TCRs. Participants were mostly white British and included more females than males, and it was suggested by the authors that clonal diversity may have been underestimated. Only 5 to 7 AZD1222 recipients were SARS-CoV-2 seropositive at baseline, limiting conclusions about previously exposed vaccinees. After two AZD1222 doses, spike-specific TCR breadth and depth were significantly higher than at day 0 and than in MenACWY recipients. Because no samples from the day 14 peak response were available, repertoires could be characterized only after the peak T cell response.

The CDR3 regions of human TCRbeta chains were analyzed by immunosequencing. The source study handled its data this way. Repertoire TCRs were matched against a reference library of SARS-CoV-2-specific TCRs generated with the MIRA antigen-specificity platform. Breadth was defined as the fraction of unique TCRs that were SARS-CoV-2-associated. Depth was defined as the fraction of total T cells that were SARS-CoV-2-associated. Using the MIRA data, each spike-specific TCR was assigned both to the spike region to which the TCR was reactive and to a CD4 or CD8 class. Log10-transformed breadth and depth values were compared by one-way ANOVA with Sidak's multiple comparisons tests. Entries here come from immuneACCESS through TCRdb and include only in-frame sequences with V and J called. Some clones fail to appear in such tables; in the studies checked, an unresolved V gene covers under half of the shortfall, and the cause of the remainder is unknown. Clonal size and the V and J genes are those of that table, whereas D and trimming came from the DNA. The sample table records approximately 89,000 clones; around nine tenths of these occur just once. The ten largest account for about an eighth of the sample.

The receptor was derived from an adult in good health. Sequencing was performed on peripheral blood, taken on day 0 of AZD1222 vaccination. In this chain, TRBV13 is recombined with TRBJ1-1; a stretch of 8 junction bases matches TRBD1. The DNA sequence is given as TGTGCCAGCAGCTTTTCTGACAGGGGTCGAAGCACTGAAGCTTTCTTT. The translation is CASSFSDRGRSTEAFF. With all but the CDR3 taken from the reference TRBV13 and TRBJ1-1 genes, the full variable domain is: AAGVIQSPRHLIKEKRETATLKCYPIPRHDTVYWYQQGPGQDPQFLISFYEKMQSDKGSIPDRFSAQQFSDYHSELNMSSLELGDSALYFCASSFSDRGRSTEAFFGQGTRLTVV.